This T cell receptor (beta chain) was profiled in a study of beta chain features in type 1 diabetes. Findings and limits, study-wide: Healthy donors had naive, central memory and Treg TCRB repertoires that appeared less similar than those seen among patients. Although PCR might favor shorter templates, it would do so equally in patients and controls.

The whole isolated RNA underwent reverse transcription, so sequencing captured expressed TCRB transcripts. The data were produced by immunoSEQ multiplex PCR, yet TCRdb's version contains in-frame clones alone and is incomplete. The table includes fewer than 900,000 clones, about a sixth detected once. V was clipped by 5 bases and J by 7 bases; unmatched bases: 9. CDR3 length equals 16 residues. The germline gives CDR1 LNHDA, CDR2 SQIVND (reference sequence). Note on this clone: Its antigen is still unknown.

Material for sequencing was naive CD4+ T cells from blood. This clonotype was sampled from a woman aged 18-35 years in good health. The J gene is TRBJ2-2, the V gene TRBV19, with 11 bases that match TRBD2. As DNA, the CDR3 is TGTGCCAGTAGTCGATATAGCGGGAGGGCCCACGGGGAGCTGTTTTTT. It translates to CASSRYSGRAHGELFF. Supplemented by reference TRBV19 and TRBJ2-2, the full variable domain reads DGGITQSPKYLFRKEGQNVTLSCEQNLNHDAMYWYRQDPGQGLRLIYYSQIVNDFQKGDIAEGYSVSREKKESFPLTVTSAQKNPTAFYLCASSRYSGRAHGELFFGEGSRLTVL.